Detailed here is one TCR beta chain. This entry is derived from a study of shared clonotypes between healthy human individuals. V dropped 6 bases and J dropped 6 bases, with 11 bases sitting between them. Germline lookup yields CDR1 SGHAT and CDR2 FQNNGV. The CDR3 consists of 12 residues. Profiling relied on immunoSEQ multiplex PCR, and the TCRdb table lists in-frame clones only, not all of them. This table has about 2.4 million clones, approximately 93% appearing once. What was sequenced was naive CD4+ T cells from PBMCs. Described subset: CD45RA+ positively selected. This receptor was obtained from a man aged 18-30 years in good health. Some clones in this sample may be carry-over from other donors' samples. The V and J genes are TRBV11-2 and TRBJ1-2; TRBD1 might be the D (6 bases). CDR3 coding DNA: TGTGCCAGCAGTCCGAACAGGGATGGCTACACCTTC. Translated, it gives CASSPNRDGYTF.